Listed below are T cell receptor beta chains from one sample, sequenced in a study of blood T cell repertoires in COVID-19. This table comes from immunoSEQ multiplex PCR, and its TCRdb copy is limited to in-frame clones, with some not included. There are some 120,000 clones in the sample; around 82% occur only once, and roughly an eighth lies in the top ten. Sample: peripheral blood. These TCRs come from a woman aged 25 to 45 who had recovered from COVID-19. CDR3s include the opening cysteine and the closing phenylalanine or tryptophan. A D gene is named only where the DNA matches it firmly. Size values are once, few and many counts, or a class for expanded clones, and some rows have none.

CDR3nt: TGTGCCAGCAGCTCGATCTCTAGGGGGAATGAGCAGTTCTTC; CDR3aa: CASSSISRGNEQFF; d_gene: .; v_gene: TRBV11-2; j_gene: TRBJ2-1; abundance: .
CDR3nt: TGTGCTAGCCTGGGCCGGGAAACTGAAGCTTTCTTT; CDR3aa: CASLGRETEAFF; d_gene: .; v_gene: TRBV2; j_gene: TRBJ1-1; abundance: .
CDR3nt: TGTGCCAGCTCACCGCAAAGACAGGGGAACGCCGAGCAGTACTTC; CDR3aa: CASSPQRQGNAEQYF; d_gene: TRBD1; v_gene: TRBV18; j_gene: TRBJ2-7; abundance: once
CDR3nt: TGTGCCAGCAGCCAGGCCCCACGGAACACTGAAGCTTTCTTT; CDR3aa: CASSQAPRNTEAFF; d_gene: .; v_gene: TRBV7-3; j_gene: TRBJ1-1; abundance: .
CDR3nt: TGCAGCGTCCCCGGGGGGGTGGGCACTGAAGCTTTCTTT; CDR3aa: CSVPGGVGTEAFF; d_gene: .; v_gene: TRBV29-1; j_gene: TRBJ1-1; abundance: .
CDR3nt: TGCGCCAGCAGCTTGGCCTGGCCTGGCCCAACCGCAGATACGCAGTATTTT; CDR3aa: CASSLAWPGPTADTQYF; d_gene: .; v_gene: TRBV5-1; j_gene: TRBJ2-3; abundance: .
CDR3nt: TGTGCCATCAGTGAGCCTGTTGACAACGAAGCTTTCTTT; CDR3aa: CAISEPVDNEAFF; d_gene: .; v_gene: TRBV10-3; j_gene: TRBJ1-1; abundance: .
CDR3nt: TGTGCCAGCAGCATTAGCGGGGGGGCGGCAGATACGCAGTATTTT; CDR3aa: CASSISGGAADTQYF; d_gene: TRBD2; v_gene: TRBV3-1/TRBV3-2; j_gene: TRBJ2-3; abundance: once
CDR3nt: TGTGCCAGCAGTGATGCGACAGGGAAGGAAAAACTGTTTTTT; CDR3aa: CASSDATGKEKLFF; d_gene: TRBD1; v_gene: TRBV6-1; j_gene: TRBJ1-4; abundance: .
CDR3nt: TGTGCCAGTAGTAAGGAGGGGCTAGATACGCAGTATTTT; CDR3aa: CASSKEGLDTQYF; d_gene: .; v_gene: TRBV19; j_gene: TRBJ2-3; abundance: few
CDR3nt: TGTGCCAGCAGCTCCGGTTCTGGAAACACCATATATTTT; CDR3aa: CASSSGSGNTIYF; d_gene: .; v_gene: TRBV5-5; j_gene: TRBJ1-3; abundance: .
CDR3nt: TGTGCCAGTAGTATTTATAGGGGGTTAGGCGGCTACACCTTC; CDR3aa: CASSIYRGLGGYTF; d_gene: .; v_gene: TRBV19; j_gene: TRBJ1-2; abundance: .
CDR3nt: TGTGCCACCAGCGGGACAGGGGGCGCAGATACGCAGTATTTT; CDR3aa: CATSGTGGADTQYF; d_gene: TRBD1; v_gene: TRBV24-1; j_gene: TRBJ2-3; abundance: .
CDR3nt: TGTGCCAGCAGTCCTCTAGCGGGCGCCTACAATGAGCAGTTCTTC; CDR3aa: CASSPLAGAYNEQFF; d_gene: TRBD2; v_gene: TRBV6-4; j_gene: TRBJ2-1; abundance: .
CDR3nt: TGTGCCAGCAGTTACGAGACAGGGGGGATTGAGCAGTTCTTC; CDR3aa: CASSYETGGIEQFF; d_gene: TRBD1; v_gene: TRBV6-7; j_gene: TRBJ2-1; abundance: .
CDR3nt: TGTGCCAGCAGCGCACAGGGGTCGAGCAATCAGCCCCAGCATTTT; CDR3aa: CASSAQGSSNQPQHF; d_gene: TRBD1; v_gene: TRBV2; j_gene: TRBJ1-5; abundance: .
CDR3nt: TGTGCCAGCAGTTACTCTCGGGGTTCAGATACGCAGTATTTT; CDR3aa: CASSYSRGSDTQYF; d_gene: .; v_gene: TRBV6-6; j_gene: TRBJ2-3; abundance: .
CDR3nt: TGTGCCAGCAGTTCACGAAGCGGGGGAACCCCAAGCGAGCAGTTCTTC; CDR3aa: CASSSRSGGTPSEQFF; d_gene: TRBD2; v_gene: TRBV7-6; j_gene: TRBJ2-1; abundance: few
CDR3nt: TGTGCCAGCAGCTCCGTCTCAACTAATGAAAAACTGTTTTTT; CDR3aa: CASSSVSTNEKLFF; d_gene: .; v_gene: TRBV7-9; j_gene: TRBJ1-4; abundance: .
CDR3nt: TGTGCCAGCAGCTCCCGTAAACCCGGACAGGGGGATATGCTCTACGAGCAGTACTTC; CDR3aa: CASSSRKPGQGDMLYEQYF; d_gene: TRBD1; v_gene: TRBV13; j_gene: TRBJ2-7; abundance: .
CDR3nt: TGTGCCAGTAGTATAACGGGGATAAGTTACTATGGCTACACCTTC; CDR3aa: CASSITGISYYGYTF; d_gene: .; v_gene: TRBV19; j_gene: TRBJ1-2; abundance: few
CDR3nt: TGTGCCAGCTCAACAGGACAGGGGGCTTTGGGCGAGACCCAGTACTTC; CDR3aa: CASSTGQGALGETQYF; d_gene: TRBD1; v_gene: TRBV18; j_gene: TRBJ2-5; abundance: once
CDR3nt: TGTGCCGGGGGACAGTCGCTTGTCGATACGCAGTATTTT; CDR3aa: CAGGQSLVDTQYF; d_gene: TRBD1; v_gene: TRBV7-9; j_gene: TRBJ2-3; abundance: .
CDR3nt: TGTGCTAGCAGCAAAGAGGCAGACTACGAGCAGTACTTC; CDR3aa: CASSKEADYEQYF; d_gene: .; v_gene: TRBV7-7; j_gene: TRBJ2-7; abundance: once
CDR3nt: TGTGCCAGCAGTTTCGGAGATACGCAGTATTTT; CDR3aa: CASSFGDTQYF; d_gene: .; v_gene: TRBV12-3/TRBV12-4; j_gene: TRBJ2-3; abundance: once
CDR3nt: TGTGCCAGCAGCTTATTCGACAGGGGCAATGGCTACACCTTC; CDR3aa: CASSLFDRGNGYTF; d_gene: TRBD1; v_gene: TRBV11-2; j_gene: TRBJ1-2; abundance: .
CDR3nt: TGTGCCAGCAGCTTGGGGACAGGGGCGACCGGGGAGCTGTTTTTT; CDR3aa: CASSLGTGATGELFF; d_gene: TRBD1; v_gene: TRBV5-6; j_gene: TRBJ2-2; abundance: .
CDR3nt: TGTGCCAGCAGCCAAGCGGGGCGGGGTAAGGACACCGGGGAGCTGTTTTTT; CDR3aa: CASSQAGRGKDTGELFF; d_gene: .; v_gene: TRBV3-1/TRBV3-2; j_gene: TRBJ2-2; abundance: .
CDR3nt: TGTGCCAGCAGTTTAGCGGCAGCGATTAACACTGAAGCTTTCTTT; CDR3aa: CASSLAAAINTEAFF; d_gene: .; v_gene: TRBV28; j_gene: TRBJ1-1; abundance: few
CDR3nt: TGTGCCAGTAGTCCACAGAGTTCTGGAAACACCATATATTTT; CDR3aa: CASSPQSSGNTIYF; d_gene: .; v_gene: TRBV19; j_gene: TRBJ1-3; abundance: .
CDR3nt: TGTGCCAGCAGCTTAGTGATTGACGGAGACTACCCCTACGAGCAGTACTTC; CDR3aa: CASSLVIDGDYPYEQYF; d_gene: .; v_gene: TRBV7-2; j_gene: TRBJ2-7; abundance: .
CDR3nt: TGTGCCAGCTCACCCGGGACAGGGGGTCGGGAGCAGTACTTC; CDR3aa: CASSPGTGGREQYF; d_gene: TRBD1; v_gene: TRBV18; j_gene: TRBJ2-7; abundance: .
CDR3nt: TGTGCCAGCAGCTTAGTCCAAGGGAGCTCCTACGAGCAGTACTTC; CDR3aa: CASSLVQGSSYEQYF; d_gene: .; v_gene: TRBV7-2; j_gene: TRBJ2-7; abundance: .
CDR3nt: TGTGCCAGCAGCGTAACTAGCGGGACTAGGAATACGCAGTATTTT; CDR3aa: CASSVTSGTRNTQYF; d_gene: TRBD2; v_gene: TRBV9; j_gene: TRBJ2-3; abundance: .
CDR3nt: TGTGCCAGCAGCTTGTATGGGACAGGGGAGGTGGGGGAGCAGTACTTC; CDR3aa: CASSLYGTGEVGEQYF; d_gene: TRBD1; v_gene: TRBV5-6; j_gene: TRBJ2-7; abundance: .
CDR3nt: TGTGCCAGCAGCCCCAGGGGGACTAGCGGCGGGAAGACCCAGTACTTC; CDR3aa: CASSPRGTSGGKTQYF; d_gene: TRBD2; v_gene: TRBV7-6; j_gene: TRBJ2-5; abundance: .
CDR3nt: TGCGCCAGCAGCTTGGAGGCAGGAAGCCGCGTGAACACTGAAGCTTTCTTT; CDR3aa: CASSLEAGSRVNTEAFF; d_gene: .; v_gene: TRBV5-1; j_gene: TRBJ1-1; abundance: few
CDR3nt: TGTGCCAGCAGCCCCGGCGGCTCTAATGAAAAACTGTTTTTT; CDR3aa: CASSPGGSNEKLFF; d_gene: .; v_gene: TRBV6-6; j_gene: TRBJ1-4; abundance: once
CDR3nt: TGCGCCAGCAGCTTGGTTGGGCAGGGTAGCACAGATACGCAGTATTTT; CDR3aa: CASSLVGQGSTDTQYF; d_gene: .; v_gene: TRBV5-1; j_gene: TRBJ2-3; abundance: once
CDR3nt: TGCGCCAGCAGCTTTACACAGGGGGCTGATGAAGCTTTCTTT; CDR3aa: CASSFTQGADEAFF; d_gene: TRBD1; v_gene: TRBV10-1; j_gene: TRBJ1-1; abundance: .
CDR3nt: TGTGCCAGCAGTTACGGGGGGGCGAGCACAGATACGCAGTATTTT; CDR3aa: CASSYGGASTDTQYF; d_gene: .; v_gene: TRBV6-6; j_gene: TRBJ2-3; abundance: .
CDR3nt: TGCAGCGTTGAAGGGGCAGGTTCGCGGGGGGACTACGAGCAGTACTTC; CDR3aa: CSVEGAGSRGDYEQYF; d_gene: TRBD2; v_gene: TRBV29-1; j_gene: TRBJ2-7; abundance: .
CDR3nt: TGCGCCAGCAGCCAAGATCCAGACGGGTACGAGCAGTACTTC; CDR3aa: CASSQDPDGYEQYF; d_gene: .; v_gene: TRBV4-1; j_gene: TRBJ2-7; abundance: .